The next 25 T cell receptor beta chains were all read from a single sample in a study of blood T cell repertoires in COVID-19. Clones were sequenced by immunoSEQ multiplex PCR, and TCRdb holds only the in-frame ones, with some missing. This sample has hundreds of thousands of clones, with less than 90% found just once. Sequenced input: peripheral blood. These receptors originate from a woman in her seventies with active or convalescent COVID-19.

The chain links TRBV6-1 to TRBJ2-5; weak D call: TRBD1 (6 bases). Germline-derived CDR1 and CDR2 are MNHNS and SASEGT. This CDR3 comprises 14 residues. The V and J ends lost 3 bases and 1 base respectively, with 9 bases between them. CDR3 residues: CASSEGAVQETQYF. The CDR3 coding sequence is TGTGCCAGCAGTGAGGGGGCAGTCCAAGAGACCCAGTACTTC.

This chain uses TRBV5-4 with TRBJ2-5; a possible D gene is TRBD2 (6 bases). Trimming left V 2 bases short and J 5 bases short, with 13 bases between. The CDR3 totals 14 residues. CDR1 and CDR2 from the germline V gene are SGHNT and YYREEE (reference sequence). The CDR3 is CASSFGGTSETQYF. The CDR3, as DNA: TGTGCCAGCAGCTTCGGCGGGACCTCGGAGACCCAGTACTTC.

Details on this clone: Other DNA variants within this sample encode the same CDR3. The rearrangement joins TRBV15 to TRBJ2-7, with TRBD2 as a possible D gene (5 bases). CDR1 is LNHNV, CDR2 YYDKDF, per germline (reference sequence). V lost 0 bases and J lost 4, with 13 bases in between. This CDR3 has 15 residues. The CDR3 protein is CATSRDQGSFYEQYF. The CDR3 nucleotides read TGTGCCACCAGCAGAGATCAAGGGAGCTTTTACGAGCAGTACTTC.

The V and J genes are TRBV13 and TRBJ2-3, with 11 bases aligning to TRBD2. Trimming took 5 bases from V and 4 from J; bases not matched to a gene: 14. CDR3 length: 18 amino acids. Germline V lookup: CDR1 PRHDT, CDR2 FYEKMQ (reference sequence). CDR3 residues: CASSADGLAGLDADTQYF. The CDR3 bases are TGTGCCAGCAGCGCCGATGGACTAGCGGGCTTGGATGCAGATACGCAGTATTTT.

The table lists this clone with a few counts. The CDR3 loop reads CASSEGQGAVGANVLTF. Written as DNA, the CDR3 is TGCGCCAGCAGTGAGGGGCAGGGGGCGGTTGGGGCCAACGTCCTGACTTTC. The J gene is TRBJ2-6, the V gene TRBV10-1; 8 positions agree with TRBD1. The germline CDR1 and CDR2 sequences are WNHNN and SYGVQD (reference sequence). Trimming removed 2 bases from V and 3 bases from J; junction bases left unmatched: 6. The CDR3 consists of 17 residues.

The chain links TRBV29-1 to TRBJ2-7; D is possibly TRBD1 (5 bases). Looked up from germline, CDR1 is SQVTM and CDR2 is ANQGSEA. Trimming removed 6 bases at V and 3 bases at J, with 18 bases between. This CDR3 comprises 14 residues. DNA of the CDR3: TGCAGCGTCGCAGGACACTCCGGGCTCTACGAGCAGTACTTC. Residues: CSVAGHSGLYEQYF.

The chain links TRBV12-3 or TRBV12-4 to TRBJ2-1; maybe TRBD2 (6 bases). This CDR3 has 12 residues. The germline V and J ends were trimmed by 4 bases and 11 bases, with 12 bases remaining between them. In nucleotides, the CDR3 is TGTGCCAGCAGTTCATCCGGACTACAGCAGTTCTTC. Its protein is CASSSSGLQQFF.

The rearrangement uses TRBV2 and TRBJ1-4; no clear D. V lost 5 bases and J 5 bases, leaving 9 bases between the germline ends. CDR1 and CDR2 from the germline V gene are SNHLY and FYNNEI. The CDR3 extends over 13 amino acids. The CDR3 nucleotides read TGTGCCAGCAGTAGGACGGGAAATGAAAAACTGTTTTTT. Translation: CASSRTGNEKLFF. Variable domain in full (rest from reference TRBV2 and TRBJ1-4): EPEVTQTPSHQVTQMGQEVILRCVPISNHLYFYWYRQILGQKVEFLVSFYNNEISEKSEIFDDQFSVERPDGSNFTLKIRSTKLEDSAMYFCASSRTGNEKLFFGSGTQLSVL.

The rearrangement joins TRBV19 to TRBJ1-2; possible D gene TRBD1, 5 bases. The CDR3 is 12 residues long. Germline assignment: CDR1 LNHDA and CDR2 SQIVND (reference sequence). V lost 6 bases, J lost 8 bases, and 13 bases lay in between. The CDR3: CASRRGGIGYTF. The CDR3 nucleotides are TGTGCCAGTAGGAGGGGAGGAATCGGCTACACCTTC.

This clone was seen a handful of times. The V call is TRBV6-6, the J call TRBJ1-2; maybe TRBD1 (6 bases). The CDR3 extends over 14 amino acids. The V and J ends lost 7 bases and 4 bases respectively, with 16 bases between them. CDR1 is MNHNY, CDR2 SVGAGI, per germline (reference sequence). CDR3 residues: CASILSRGSYGYTF. CDR3 in DNA: TGTGCCAGCATCCTATCCAGGGGAAGCTATGGCTACACCTTC.

The chain joins TRBV28 to TRBJ1-4; 7 positions agree with TRBD1. V lost 4 bases, J lost 7 bases, and 6 bases stayed unmatched. Germline values: CDR1 MDHEN, CDR2 SYDVKM. The length of the CDR3 is 14 residues. CDR3: CASSSTGKSEKLFF. Here the CDR3 DNA reads TGTGCCAGCAGTTCGACAGGGAAGAGTGAAAAACTGTTTTTT.

The chain links TRBV29-1 to TRBJ1-1; the match to TRBD1 covers 10 bases. Germline V gene lookup returns CDR1 SQVTM and CDR2 ANQGSEA. The CDR3 has 17 residues. The ends lost 4 bases at V and 3 bases at J; junction bases unmatched: 14. CDR3 nucleotide sequence: TGCAGCGTTGTTTTTGCAGCTTTCGGGACAGGGGACACTGAAGCTTTCTTT. It specifies CSVVFAAFGTGDTEAFF.

The V and J genes are TRBV19 and TRBJ2-5; tentatively, D is TRBD2 (6 bases). The V gene lost 4 bases and the J gene lost 3 bases, with 21 bases spanning the gap. Germline assignment: CDR1 LNHDA and CDR2 SQIVND (reference sequence). This CDR3 spans 17 amino acids. CDR3 sequence: CASSSGSGTPVEETQYF. The CDR3 region has the DNA TGTGCCAGTAGTAGCGGATCCGGGACTCCGGTCGAAGAGACCCAGTACTTC.

This chain links TRBV6-5 with TRBJ2-2, with 8 bases fitting TRBD1. The CDR3 sequence is 14 residues long. CDR1 is MNHEY and CDR2 is SVGAGI in the germline V gene. V was pared by 8 bases and J by 1 base, with 3 bases of the junction left unmatched. Written as DNA, the CDR3 is TGTGCCAGCGGGACAGGCCTGAACACCGGGGAGCTGTTTTTT. Its translation is CASGTGLNTGELFF.

The V call is TRBV10-1, the J call TRBJ1-5; possibly TRBD1 for D (5 bases). From germline, CDR1 is WNHNN and CDR2 SYGVQD (reference sequence). This CDR3 region has 17 residues. Trimming cost V 9 bases and J 6 bases, with 27 bases left between them. CDR3 region: CARKGARRDSGVQPQHF. Here the CDR3 DNA reads TGCGCCAGAAAAGGGGCTCGCAGGGACTCGGGGGTTCAGCCCCAGCATTTT.

This chain links TRBV5-4 with TRBJ2-5; no definite D call. In germline, CDR1 is SGHNT, CDR2 YYREEE (reference sequence). The CDR3 loop spans 14 amino acids. V lost 0 bases, J lost 2 bases, and 8 bases lay in between. The DNA of the CDR3 is TGTGCCAGCAGCTTGGTGTCTTCTCAAGAGACCCAGTACTTC. Encoded protein: CASSLVSSQETQYF. Using reference TRBV5-4 and TRBJ2-5 for the parts outside the CDR3, the full variable domain is ETGVTQSPTHLIKTRGQQVTLRCSSQSGHNTVSWYQQALGQGPQFIFQYYREEENGRGNFPPRFSGLQFPNYSSELNVNALELDDSALYLCASSLVSSQETQYFGPGTRLLVL.

V is TRBV12-3 or TRBV12-4 and J is TRBJ2-1, with TRBD1 matching 7 bases. Losses at the gene ends were 5 bases for V and 7 bases for J; bases not matched to a gene: 5. This CDR3 has 13 residues. The CDR3 loop reads CASSLSGGNEQFF. CDR3 sequence (DNA): TGTGCCAGCAGTCTTTCAGGGGGTAATGAGCAGTTCTTC.

This chain uses TRBV28 with TRBJ1-6, with unresolved D. The CDR3 extends over 17 amino acids. Trimming took 4 bases from V and 8 from J, leaving 21 bases between them. The germline CDR1 and CDR2 sequences are MDHEN and SYDVKM. CDR3 protein: CASSYPLGGGMDSPLHF. The CDR3 region has the DNA TGTGCCAGCAGTTACCCCCTGGGAGGTGGCATGGATTCACCCCTCCACTTT.

This clone occurred once. CDR3 region: CASSSGVPNNQPQHF. The CDR3 bases are TGTGCCAGCAGCTCGGGGGTACCAAATAATCAGCCCCAGCATTTT. V gene TRBV5-8 combines with J gene TRBJ1-5; D is possibly TRBD1 (5 bases). V lost 3 bases and J lost 4, with 14 bases in between. Germline loops: CDR1 SGHTS, CDR2 YDEGEE. This CDR3 contains 15 residues.

This chain joins TRBV4-1 and TRBJ1-5; TRBD1 matches at 8 bases. This CDR3 has 17 amino acids. The ends lost 1 base at V and 4 bases at J; junction bases unmatched: 9. Germline-derived CDR1 and CDR2 are MGHRA and YSYEKL. CDR3 in amino acids: CASSQVTSRQGNQPQHF. CDR3 DNA sequence: TGCGCCAGCAGCCAAGTAACCTCGAGACAGGGGAATCAGCCCCAGCATTTT.

V gene TRBV2 combines with J gene TRBJ2-3; D is perhaps TRBD2 (6 bases). The V gene's germline CDR1 is SNHLY and CDR2 FYNNEI. V lost 6 bases and J 6 bases, leaving 16 bases between the germline ends. This CDR3 contains 14 residues. CDR3 sequence: CASRRDSGWDTQYF. For the CDR3, the DNA is TGTGCCAGCAGACGGGACTCCGGGTGGGATACGCAGTATTTT.

This chain connects TRBV7-9 to TRBJ1-1, with a tentative D call TRBD1 (6 bases). The CDR3 covers 14 residues. CDR1 and CDR2 (germline): SEHNR, FQNEAQ (reference sequence). V was cut by 9 bases and J by 5 bases, with 19 bases left in between. For the CDR3, the DNA is TGTGCCAGTGTGAGGGGGGGTAAGGAAACTGAAGCTTTCTTT. Protein: CASVRGGKETEAFF.

The rearrangement joins TRBV5-4 to TRBJ2-1, with 8 bases matching TRBD2. The length of the CDR3 is 14 residues. Trimming removed 5 bases from V and 6 bases from J; junction bases left unmatched: 7. From germline, CDR1 is SGHNT and CDR2 YYREEE (reference sequence). CDR3 region: CASRLRLASNEQFF. CDR3 bases: TGTGCCAGCAGGTTGAGACTAGCGAGCAATGAGCAGTTCTTC.

J is TRBJ1-4 and V is TRBV6-5; no clear D. V was pared by 8 bases and J by 8 bases, with 21 bases between. The germline V gene has CDR1 MNHEY and CDR2 SVGAGI. The length of the CDR3 is 15 residues. This CDR3 is CASSFRPNPAEKLFF. CDR3 nucleotides: TGTGCCAGCTCTTTCAGGCCAAACCCTGCAGAAAAACTGTTTTTT.

The rearrangement links TRBV28 to TRBJ2-3; the D is unclear. Trimming took 6 bases from V and 4 from J, leaving 5 bases between them. The CDR3 contains 11 residues. Germline V gene sequence: CDR1 MDHEN, CDR2 SYDVKM. The CDR3 is CASRGADTQYF. The CDR3 DNA reads as TGTGCCAGCAGGGGCGCAGATACGCAGTATTTT.